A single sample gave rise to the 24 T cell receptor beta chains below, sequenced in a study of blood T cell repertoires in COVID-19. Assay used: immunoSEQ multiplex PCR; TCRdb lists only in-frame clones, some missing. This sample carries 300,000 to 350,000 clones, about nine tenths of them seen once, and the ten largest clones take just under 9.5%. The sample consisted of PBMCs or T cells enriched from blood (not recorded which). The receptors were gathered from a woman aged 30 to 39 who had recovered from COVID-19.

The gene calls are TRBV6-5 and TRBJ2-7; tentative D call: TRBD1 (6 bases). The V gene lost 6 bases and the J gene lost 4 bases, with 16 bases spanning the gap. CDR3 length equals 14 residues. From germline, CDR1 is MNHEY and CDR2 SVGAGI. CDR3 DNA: TGTGCCAGCAGCCCCAGGGGCGAAGTATACGAGCAGTACTTC. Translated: CASSPRGEVYEQYF.

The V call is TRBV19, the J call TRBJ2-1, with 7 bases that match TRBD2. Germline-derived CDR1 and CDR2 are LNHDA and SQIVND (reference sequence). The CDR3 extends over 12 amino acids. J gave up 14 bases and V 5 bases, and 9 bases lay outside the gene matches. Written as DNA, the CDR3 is TGTGCCAGTAGTTTCGTCGGGCGGGGGAAGTTCTTC. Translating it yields CASSFVGRGKFF.

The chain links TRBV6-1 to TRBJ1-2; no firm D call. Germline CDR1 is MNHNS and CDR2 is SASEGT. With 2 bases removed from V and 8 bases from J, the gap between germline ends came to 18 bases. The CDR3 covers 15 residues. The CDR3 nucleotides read TGTGCCAGCAGTGAATCTCCGGGTGGAGGTTACGGCTACACCTTC. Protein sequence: CASSESPGGGYGYTF.

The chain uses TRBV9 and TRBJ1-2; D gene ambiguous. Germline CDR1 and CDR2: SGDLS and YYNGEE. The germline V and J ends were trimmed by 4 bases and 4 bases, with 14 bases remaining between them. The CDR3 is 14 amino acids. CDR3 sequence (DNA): TGTGCCAGCAGCCCTAACCAGGACTCCTATGGCTACACCTTC. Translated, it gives CASSPNQDSYGYTF.

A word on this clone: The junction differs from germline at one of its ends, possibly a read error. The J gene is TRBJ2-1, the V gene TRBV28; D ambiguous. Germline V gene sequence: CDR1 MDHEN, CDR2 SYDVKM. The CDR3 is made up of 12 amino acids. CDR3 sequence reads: CASSTPERPSLF. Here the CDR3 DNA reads TGTGCCAGCAGTACCCCCGAGCGACCTTCGCTCTTC.

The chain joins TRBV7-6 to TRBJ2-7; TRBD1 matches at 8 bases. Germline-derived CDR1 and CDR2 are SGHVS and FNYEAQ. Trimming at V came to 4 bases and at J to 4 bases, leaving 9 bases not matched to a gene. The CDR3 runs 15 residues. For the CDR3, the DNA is TGTGCCAGCAGCTCCGGGACAGGCACACTTTACGAGCAGTACTTC. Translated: CASSSGTGTLYEQYF.

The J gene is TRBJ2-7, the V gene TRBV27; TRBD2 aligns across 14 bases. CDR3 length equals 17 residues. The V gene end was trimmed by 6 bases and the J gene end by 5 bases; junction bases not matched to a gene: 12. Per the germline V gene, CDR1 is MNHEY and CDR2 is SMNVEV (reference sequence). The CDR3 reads CASSPISPGLAGDEQYF. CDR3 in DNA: TGTGCCAGCAGCCCTATTTCACCGGGACTAGCGGGAGACGAGCAGTACTTC.

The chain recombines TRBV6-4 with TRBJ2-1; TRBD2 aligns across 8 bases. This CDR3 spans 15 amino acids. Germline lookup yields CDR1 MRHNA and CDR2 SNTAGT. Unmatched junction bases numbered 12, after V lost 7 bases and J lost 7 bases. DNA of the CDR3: TGTGCCAGCATCAGTAGCGGGATCTGGAGAAATGAGCAGTTCTTC. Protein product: CASISSGIWRNEQFF.

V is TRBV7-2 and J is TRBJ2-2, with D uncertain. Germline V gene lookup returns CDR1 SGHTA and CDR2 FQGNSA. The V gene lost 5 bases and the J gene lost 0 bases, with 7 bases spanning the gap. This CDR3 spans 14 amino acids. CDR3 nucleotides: TGTGCCAGCAGCCCCGACACGAACACCGGGGAGCTGTTTTTT. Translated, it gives CASSPDTNTGELFF.

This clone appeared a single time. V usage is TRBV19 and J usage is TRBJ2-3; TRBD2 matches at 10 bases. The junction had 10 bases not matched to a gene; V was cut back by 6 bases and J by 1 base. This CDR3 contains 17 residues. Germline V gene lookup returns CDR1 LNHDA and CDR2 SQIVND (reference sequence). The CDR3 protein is CASRLTGTSVGTDTQYF. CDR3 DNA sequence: TGTGCCAGTAGACTAACCGGGACTAGCGTTGGCACAGATACGCAGTATTTT.

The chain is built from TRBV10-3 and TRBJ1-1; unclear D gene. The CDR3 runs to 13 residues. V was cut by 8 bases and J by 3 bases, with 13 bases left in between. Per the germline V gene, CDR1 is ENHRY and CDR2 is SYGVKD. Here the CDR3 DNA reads TGTGCCATCGGTCGGGAGATTCACACTGAAGCTTTCTTT. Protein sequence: CAIGREIHTEAFF.

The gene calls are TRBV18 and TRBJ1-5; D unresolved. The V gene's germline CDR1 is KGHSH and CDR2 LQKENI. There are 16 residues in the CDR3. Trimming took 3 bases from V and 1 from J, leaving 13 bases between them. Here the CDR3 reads CASSPGGRGSNQPQHF. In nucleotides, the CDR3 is TGTGCCAGCTCACCGGGCGGCCGGGGAAGCAATCAGCCCCAGCATTTT.

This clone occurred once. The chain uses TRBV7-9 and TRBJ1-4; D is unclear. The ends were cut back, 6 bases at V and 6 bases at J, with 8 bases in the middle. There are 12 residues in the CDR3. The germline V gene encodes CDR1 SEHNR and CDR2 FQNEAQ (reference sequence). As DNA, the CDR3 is TGTGCCAGCAGGGGGAGGGATGAAAAACTGTTTTTT. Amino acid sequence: CASRGRDEKLFF.

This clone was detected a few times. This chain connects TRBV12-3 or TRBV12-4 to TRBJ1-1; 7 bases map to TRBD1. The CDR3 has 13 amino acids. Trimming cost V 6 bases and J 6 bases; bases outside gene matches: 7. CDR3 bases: TGTGCCAGCAGACGACAGGGCACCTCTGAAGCTTTCTTT. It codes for CASRRQGTSEAFF.

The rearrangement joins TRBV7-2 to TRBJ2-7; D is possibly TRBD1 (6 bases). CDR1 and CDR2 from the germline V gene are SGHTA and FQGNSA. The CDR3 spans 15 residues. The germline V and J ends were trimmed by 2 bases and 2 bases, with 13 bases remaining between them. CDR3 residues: CASSLRRDTTYEQYF. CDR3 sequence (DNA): TGTGCCAGCAGCTTACGTAGGGACACAACCTACGAGCAGTACTTC.

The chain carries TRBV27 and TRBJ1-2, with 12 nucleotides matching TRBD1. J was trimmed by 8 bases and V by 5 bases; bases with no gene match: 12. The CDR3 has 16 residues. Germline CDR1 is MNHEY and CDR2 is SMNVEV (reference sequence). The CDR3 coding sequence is TGTGCCAGCAGTCCCCTGGAGGGACAGGGGGCGCGCGGCTACACCTTC. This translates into CASSPLEGQGARGYTF.

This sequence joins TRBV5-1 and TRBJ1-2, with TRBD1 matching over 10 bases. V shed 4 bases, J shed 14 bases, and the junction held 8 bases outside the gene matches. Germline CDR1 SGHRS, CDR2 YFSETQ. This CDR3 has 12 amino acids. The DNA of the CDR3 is TGCGCCAGCAGCCAAACCGGGACAGGGGATACCTTC. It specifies CASSQTGTGDTF.

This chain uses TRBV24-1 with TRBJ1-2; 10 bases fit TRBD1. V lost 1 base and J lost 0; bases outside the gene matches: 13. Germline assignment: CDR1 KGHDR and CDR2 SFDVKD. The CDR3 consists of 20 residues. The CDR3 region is CATSDFEGQGTPSTNYGYTF. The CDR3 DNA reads TGTGCCACCAGTGATTTCGAGGGACAGGGGACACCTTCGACTAACTATGGCTACACCTTC.

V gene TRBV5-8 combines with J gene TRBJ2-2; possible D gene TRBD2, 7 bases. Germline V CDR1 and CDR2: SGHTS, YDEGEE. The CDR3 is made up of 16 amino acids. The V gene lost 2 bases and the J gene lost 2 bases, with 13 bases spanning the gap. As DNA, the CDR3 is TGTGCCAGCAGCTTATTGGGGGGGCTCAACACCGGGGAGCTGTTTTTT. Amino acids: CASSLLGGLNTGELFF.

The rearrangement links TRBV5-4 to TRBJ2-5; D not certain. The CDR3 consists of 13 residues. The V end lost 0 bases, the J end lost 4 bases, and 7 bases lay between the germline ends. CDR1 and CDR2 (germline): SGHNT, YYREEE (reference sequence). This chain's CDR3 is CASSLEPGETQYF. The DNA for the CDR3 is TGTGCCAGCAGCTTGGAGCCGGGAGAGACCCAGTACTTC. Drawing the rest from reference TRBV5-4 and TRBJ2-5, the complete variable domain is ETGVTQSPTHLIKTRGQQVTLRCSSQSGHNTVSWYQQALGQGPQFIFQYYREEENGRGNFPPRFSGLQFPNYSSELNVNALELDDSALYLCASSLEPGETQYFGPGTRLLVL.

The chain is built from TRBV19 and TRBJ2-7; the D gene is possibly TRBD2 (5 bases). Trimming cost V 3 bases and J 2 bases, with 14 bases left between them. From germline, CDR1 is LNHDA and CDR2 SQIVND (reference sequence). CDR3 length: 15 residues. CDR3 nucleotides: TGTGCCAGTAGTATGGGCGACTATACAACCTACGAGCAGTACTTC. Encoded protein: CASSMGDYTTYEQYF.

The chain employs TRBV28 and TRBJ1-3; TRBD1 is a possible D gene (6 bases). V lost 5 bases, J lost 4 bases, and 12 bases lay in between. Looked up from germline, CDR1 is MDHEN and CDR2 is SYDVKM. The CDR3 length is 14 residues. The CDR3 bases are TGTGCCAGCAGTACATCCGACAGGGGAAACACCATATATTTT. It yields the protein CASSTSDRGNTIYF.

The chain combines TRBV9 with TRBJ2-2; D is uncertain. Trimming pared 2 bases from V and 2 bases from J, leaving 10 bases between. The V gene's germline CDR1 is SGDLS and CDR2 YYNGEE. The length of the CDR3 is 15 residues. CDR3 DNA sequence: TGTGCCAGCAGCGTCCGCCTGGCCAACACCGGGGAGCTGTTTTTT. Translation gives CASSVRLANTGELFF.

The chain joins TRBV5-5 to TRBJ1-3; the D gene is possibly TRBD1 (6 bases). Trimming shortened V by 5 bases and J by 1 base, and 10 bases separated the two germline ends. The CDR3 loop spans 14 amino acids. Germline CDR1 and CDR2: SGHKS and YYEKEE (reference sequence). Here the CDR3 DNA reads TGTGCCAGCAGTAAAACAGGGTCTGGAAACACCATATATTTT. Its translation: CASSKTGSGNTIYF.